This TCR beta chain was sequenced during a study of vaccination effects on CD4 cells after COVID-19. The study, taken as a whole, reports: Only 1 of 255 vaccine-induced clones from healthy vaccinees cross-reacted with common cold coronaviruses.

Germline CDR1 is KGHSH and CDR2 is LQKENI. With 3 bases removed from V and 0 bases from J, the gap between germline ends came to 9 bases. This CDR3 region has 15 residues. Expansion with viral peptide pools was applied to antigen-specific CD4+ T cells by the ViraFEST assay prior to sequencing. The culture ran for 10 days, and then CD4+ T cells were isolated. Participants completed two doses of the BNT162b2 or mRNA-1273 vaccine. A half-volume exchange with IL-2 medium occurred on days 3 and 7. Sequenced by immunoSEQ multiplex PCR; TCRdb stores in-frame clones only, minus some. The table includes about 72,000 clones, about 80% detected once. Points on this clone: Its antigen remains unknown.

The sequenced sample was CD4+ T cells from PBMCs cultured with HCoV-229E spike peptides, obtained after COVID-19 vaccination. The chain links TRBV18 to TRBJ2-1; D is perhaps TRBD2 (5 bases). This clonotype originated in a human donor who received a COVID-19 vaccine. DNA for the CDR3: TGTGCCAGCTCACCCAACAGCGGCTCCTACAATGAGCAGTTCTTC. It yields the protein CASSPNSGSYNEQFF.